Shown below are 18 T cell receptor beta chains from a single sample sequenced in a study of cytomegalovirus exposure and HLA in healthy donors. Both 60 Vbeta primers and 13 Jbeta primers went into the PCR. The assay was immunoSEQ multiplex PCR, and TCRdb's table has in-frame clones only and misses some. The sample has approximately 110,000 clones. The material sequenced was PBMCs. Receptors originate from a man in his forties or fifties in good health and CMV-seronegative.

The chain has TRBV5-4 and TRBJ1-2, with 9 bases identical to TRBD1. The CDR3 length is 15 residues. The junction had 7 bases not matched to a gene; V was cut back by 3 bases and J by 4 bases. The germline CDR1 and CDR2 sequences are SGHNT and YYREEE (reference sequence). The CDR3 sequence: CASSWDREIGYGYTF. In DNA form, the CDR3 reads TGTGCCAGCAGCTGGGACAGGGAGATTGGCTATGGCTACACCTTC. The variable domain in full, with the rest retrieved from reference TRBV5-4 and TRBJ1-2, is ETGVTQSPTHLIKTRGQQVTLRCSSQSGHNTVSWYQQALGQGPQFIFQYYREEENGRGNFPPRFSGLQFPNYSSELNVNALELDDSALYLCASSWDREIGYGYTFGSGTRLTVV.

This chain connects TRBV6-6 to TRBJ1-2; D is unclear. Germline V gene lookup returns CDR1 MNHNY and CDR2 SVGAGI (reference sequence). The CDR3 extends over 13 amino acids. V dropped 3 bases and J dropped 5 bases, with 10 bases sitting between them. Here the CDR3 reads CASSYKGVYGYTF. The DNA of the CDR3 is TGTGCCAGCAGTTATAAGGGAGTTTATGGCTACACCTTC.

V and J are TRBV6-5 and TRBJ2-7; TRBD1 agrees at 8 bases. The ends lost 2 bases at V and 2 bases at J; junction bases unmatched: 8. This CDR3 contains 16 residues. Germline CDR1 reads MNHEY; CDR2 reads SVGAGI. The CDR3 protein is CASSYGRDRSPYEQYF. The CDR3 DNA sequence: TGTGCCAGCAGTTACGGTCGGGACAGGTCTCCCTACGAGCAGTACTTC.

V and J are TRBV19 and TRBJ1-1; D is perhaps TRBD1 (5 bases). V lost 0 bases and J 8 bases, leaving 10 bases between the germline ends. This CDR3 is 13 amino acids long. From germline, CDR1 is LNHDA and CDR2 SQIVND (reference sequence). The CDR3 loop reads CASSIDRGVEAFF. For the CDR3, the DNA is TGTGCCAGTAGTATAGATCGGGGGGTCGAAGCTTTCTTT. Looking up the rest from reference TRBV19 and TRBJ1-1 gives the full variable domain: DGGITQSPKYLFRKEGQNVTLSCEQNLNHDAMYWYRQDPGQGLRLIYYSQIVNDFQKGDIAEGYSVSREKKESFPLTVTSAQKNPTAFYLCASSIDRGVEAFFGQGTRLTVV.

The genes are TRBV25-1 and TRBJ2-1; 10 nucleotides align to TRBD2. The V and J ends lost 7 bases and 9 bases, in that order; junction bases with no gene match: 15. The germline gives CDR1 MGHDK, CDR2 SYGVNS. The CDR3 runs to 16 residues. DNA for the CDR3: TGTGCCAGCATGAGGTGGGCTAGCGGGAGTAAAGGTGAGCAGTTCTTC. Protein sequence: CASMRWASGSKGEQFF.

CDR3 nucleotides: TGTGCCAGCAGCCCGGGACAGGCTCCCTACGAGCAGTACTTC. Protein sequence: CASSPGQAPYEQYF. V gene TRBV6-5 combines with J gene TRBJ2-7; 8 bases agree with TRBD1. Germline V gives CDR1 MNHEY, CDR2 SVGAGI. V was pared by 6 bases and J by 2 bases, with 6 bases of the junction left unmatched. The CDR3 loop spans 14 amino acids.

The rearrangement uses TRBV5-1 and TRBJ1-2; D gene uncertain. CDR1 SGHRS and CDR2 YFSETQ come from the germline V gene. The CDR3 is 14 residues long. V was pared by 1 base and J by 5 bases, with 12 bases between. Here the CDR3 reads CASSLSPAEYGYTF. DNA for the CDR3: TGCGCCAGCAGCTTGTCTCCAGCGGAATATGGCTACACCTTC.

V is TRBV13 and J is TRBJ2-1; 9 nucleotides align to TRBD2. CDR1 and CDR2 from the germline V gene are PRHDT and FYEKMQ (reference sequence). CDR3 length: 16 residues. Trimming took 7 bases from V and 0 from J; bases not matched to a gene: 7. This CDR3 reads CASIERGAASYNEQFF. CDR3 nucleotides: TGTGCCAGCATCGAGCGGGGGGCTGCCTCCTACAATGAGCAGTTCTTC.

The chain combines TRBV4-1 with TRBJ2-5; weak D call: TRBD1 (6 bases). This CDR3 region has 15 residues. The germline CDR1 and CDR2 sequences are MGHRA and YSYEKL. V was clipped by 1 base and J by 5 bases, with 14 bases between them. CDR3 nucleotides: TGCGCCAGCAGCCAAGGAGGGGGTCCGTGGGAGACCCAGTACTTC. It yields the protein CASSQGGGPWETQYF.

V and J are TRBV9 and TRBJ2-1, with D possibly TRBD2 on 7 matching bases. Per the germline V gene, CDR1 is SGDLS and CDR2 is YYNGEE. The CDR3 has 19 residues. The V end was cut by 3 bases, the J end by 2 bases, with 24 bases between. The CDR3 DNA reads TGTGCCAGCAGCGCTCCCGGGGGGCCTGGCGGGAGCCCCTACAATGAGCAGTTCTTC. Translating it yields CASSAPGGPGGSPYNEQFF.

This chain links TRBV12-5 with TRBJ2-2, with D unresolved. CDR3 length: 15 amino acids. The V gene lost 1 base and the J gene lost 1 base, with 7 bases spanning the gap. Germline loops: CDR1 LGHNT, CDR2 FRNRAP. CDR3 sequence: CASGLGQVNTGELFF. CDR3 DNA sequence: TGTGCTAGTGGTTTGGGGCAGGTGAACACCGGGGAGCTGTTTTTT.

V usage is TRBV6-5 and J usage is TRBJ1-3; 9 nucleotides match TRBD1. The germline V gene encodes CDR1 MNHEY and CDR2 SVGAGI. This CDR3 region has 14 residues. Trimming at V came to 6 bases and at J to 4 bases, leaving 4 bases not matched to a gene. Here the CDR3 reads CASSLDRGGNTIYF. The CDR3 DNA reads TGTGCCAGCAGCTTGGACAGGGGAGGAAACACCATATATTTT.

CDR3 nucleotides: TGCGCCAGCAGCCTCTACAGGGGCCATCAGCCCCAGCATTTT. As protein: CASSLYRGHQPQHF. The chain couples TRBV4-3 to TRBJ1-5; 7 nucleotides align to TRBD1. Germline assignment: CDR1 LGHNA and CDR2 YSLEER. Unmatched junction bases numbered 5, after V lost 4 bases and J lost 5 bases. The CDR3 runs 14 residues.

The rearrangement joins TRBV5-1 to TRBJ1-6, with TRBD1 matching over 9 bases. J lost 7 bases, V lost 0 bases, and 8 bases had no gene match. CDR1 SGHRS and CDR2 YFSETQ come from the germline V gene. The CDR3 contains 17 residues. For the CDR3, the DNA is TGCGCCAGCAGCTTGGTAACCACCGGGACAGGGAATTCACCCCTCCACTTT. Translation gives CASSLVTTGTGNSPLHF.

DNA for the CDR3: TGTGCCACCAGCAGAGCCGGACACGAAATGTACGAGCAGTACTTC. It specifies CATSRAGHEMYEQYF. V and J are TRBV15 and TRBJ2-7, with D maybe TRBD1 (5 bases). The CDR3 totals 15 residues. Germline CDR1 and CDR2: LNHNV and YYDKDF (reference sequence). V was pared by 1 base and J by 4 bases, with 14 bases between.

This sequence joins TRBV4-3 and TRBJ2-1; maybe TRBD2 (7 bases). Trimming removed 0 bases at V and 8 bases at J, with 17 bases between. The V gene's germline CDR1 is LGHNA and CDR2 YSLEER. This CDR3 spans 16 amino acids. The CDR3, as DNA: TGCGCCAGCAGCCAAGATGATGTCGCGGGGGCCGATGAGCAGTTCTTC. It translates to CASSQDDVAGADEQFF.

The chain links TRBV5-6 to TRBJ2-7; 10 bases are a match to TRBD1. With 0 bases clipped from V and 5 bases from J, the junction kept 8 bases outside the gene matches. This CDR3 has 16 residues. Germline V gives CDR1 SGHDT, CDR2 YYEEEE. Written as DNA, the CDR3 is TGTGCCAGCAGCTTGGATAGGACAGGGGGTCGAAACGAGCAGTACTTC. Protein product: CASSLDRTGGRNEQYF.

The J gene is TRBJ1-2, the V gene TRBV9; weak D call: TRBD1 (6 bases). This CDR3 is built from 15 residues. With 3 bases removed from V and 4 bases from J, the gap between germline ends came to 16 bases. Looked up from germline, CDR1 is SGDLS and CDR2 is YYNGEE. The CDR3 DNA reads as TGTGCCAGCAGCGCCGCTGGGGGCGTTACCTATGGCTACACCTTC. Protein: CASSAAGGVTYGYTF.